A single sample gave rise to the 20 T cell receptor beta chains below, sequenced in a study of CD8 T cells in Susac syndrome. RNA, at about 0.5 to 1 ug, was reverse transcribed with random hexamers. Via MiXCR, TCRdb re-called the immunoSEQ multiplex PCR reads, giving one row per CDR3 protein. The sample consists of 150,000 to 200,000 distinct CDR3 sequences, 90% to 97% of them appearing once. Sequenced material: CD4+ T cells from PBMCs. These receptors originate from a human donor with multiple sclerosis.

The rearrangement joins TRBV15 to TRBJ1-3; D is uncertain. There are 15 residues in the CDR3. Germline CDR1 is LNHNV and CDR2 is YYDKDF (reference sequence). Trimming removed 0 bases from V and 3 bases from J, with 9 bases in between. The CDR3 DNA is TGTGCCACCAGCAGAGAAAGAGGCATTGGAAACACCATATATTTT. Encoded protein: CATSRERGIGNTIYF.

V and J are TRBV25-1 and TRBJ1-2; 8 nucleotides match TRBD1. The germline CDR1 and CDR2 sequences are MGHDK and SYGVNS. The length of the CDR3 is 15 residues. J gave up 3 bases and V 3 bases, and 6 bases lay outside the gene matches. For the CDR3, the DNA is TGTGCCAGCAGTGACACGGGACAGGTTCACTATGGCTACACCTTC. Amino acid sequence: CASSDTGQVHYGYTF.

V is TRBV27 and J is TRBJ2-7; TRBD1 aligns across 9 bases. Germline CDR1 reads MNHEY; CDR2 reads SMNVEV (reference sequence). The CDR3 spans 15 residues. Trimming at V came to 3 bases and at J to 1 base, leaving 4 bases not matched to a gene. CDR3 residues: CASSFGTGLSYEQYF. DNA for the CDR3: TGTGCCAGCAGTTTCGGGACAGGGTTGTCCTACGAGCAGTACTTC.

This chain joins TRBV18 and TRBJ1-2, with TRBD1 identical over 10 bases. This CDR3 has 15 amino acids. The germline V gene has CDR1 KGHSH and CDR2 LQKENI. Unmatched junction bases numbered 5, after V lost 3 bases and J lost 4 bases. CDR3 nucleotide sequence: TGTGCCAGCTCACCTCCGGGACAGGGGTCCTATGGCTACACCTTC. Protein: CASSPPGQGSYGYTF.

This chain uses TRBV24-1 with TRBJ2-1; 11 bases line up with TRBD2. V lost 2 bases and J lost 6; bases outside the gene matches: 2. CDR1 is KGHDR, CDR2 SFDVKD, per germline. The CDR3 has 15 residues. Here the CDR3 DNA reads TGTGCCACCAGTGATTCTAGCGGGGGGCCCAATGAGCAGTTCTTC. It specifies CATSDSSGGPNEQFF.

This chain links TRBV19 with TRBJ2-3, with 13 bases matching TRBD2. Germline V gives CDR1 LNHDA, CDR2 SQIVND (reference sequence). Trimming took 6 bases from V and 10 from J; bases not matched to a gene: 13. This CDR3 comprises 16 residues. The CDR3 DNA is TGTGCCAGTAGCCAAGGGACTAGCGGGGAAAGGTACCCGCAGTATTTT. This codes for CASSQGTSGERYPQYF.

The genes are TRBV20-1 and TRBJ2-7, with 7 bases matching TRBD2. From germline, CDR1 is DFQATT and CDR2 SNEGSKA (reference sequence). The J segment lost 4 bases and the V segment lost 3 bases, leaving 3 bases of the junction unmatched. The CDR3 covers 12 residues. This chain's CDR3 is CSASRGEYEQYF. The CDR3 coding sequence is TGCAGTGCTAGTCGGGGGGAGTACGAGCAGTACTTC.

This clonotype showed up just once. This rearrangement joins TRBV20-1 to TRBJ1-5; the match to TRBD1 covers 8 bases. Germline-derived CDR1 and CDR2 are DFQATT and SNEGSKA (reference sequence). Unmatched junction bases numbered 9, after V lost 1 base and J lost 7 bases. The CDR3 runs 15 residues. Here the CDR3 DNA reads TGCAGTGCTAGAGTAGGGCAGGGGGCGGGACAGCCCCAGCATTTT. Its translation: CSARVGQGAGQPQHF.

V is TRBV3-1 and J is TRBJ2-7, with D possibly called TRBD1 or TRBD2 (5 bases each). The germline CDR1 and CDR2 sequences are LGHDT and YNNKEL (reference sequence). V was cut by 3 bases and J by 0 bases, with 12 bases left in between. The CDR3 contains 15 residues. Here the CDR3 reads CASSHNPGTSYEQYF. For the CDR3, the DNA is TGTGCCAGCAGCCACAACCCCGGGACCTCCTACGAGCAGTACTTC.

CDR3 sequence (DNA): TGTGCCAGCAGCCGCCAAGGGGATGCGTACTACGAGCAGTACTTC. As protein: CASSRQGDAYYEQYF. The chain uses TRBV7-2 and TRBJ2-7; a weak D match, TRBD1 (5 bases). The V end lost 5 bases, the J end lost 3 bases, and 17 bases lay between the germline ends. Looked up from germline, CDR1 is SGHTA and CDR2 is FQGNSA. This CDR3 has 15 amino acids.

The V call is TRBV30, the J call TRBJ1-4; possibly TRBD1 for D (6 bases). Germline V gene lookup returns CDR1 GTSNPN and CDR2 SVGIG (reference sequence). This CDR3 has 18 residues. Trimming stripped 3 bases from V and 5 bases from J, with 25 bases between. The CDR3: CAWSRKRQDLTNNEKLFF. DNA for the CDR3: TGTGCCTGGAGCCGTAAAAGACAGGATCTTACTAACAATGAAAAACTGTTTTTT.

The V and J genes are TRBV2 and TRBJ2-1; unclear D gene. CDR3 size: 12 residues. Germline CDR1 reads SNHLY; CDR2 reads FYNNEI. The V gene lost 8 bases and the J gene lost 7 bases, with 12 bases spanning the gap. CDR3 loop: CASAAVGNEQFF. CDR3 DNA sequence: TGTGCCAGCGCGGCTGTGGGGAATGAGCAGTTCTTC. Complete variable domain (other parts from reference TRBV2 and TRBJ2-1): EPEVTQTPSHQVTQMGQEVILRCVPISNHLYFYWYRQILGQKVEFLVSFYNNEISEKSEIFDDQFSVERPDGSNFTLKIRSTKLEDSAMYFCASAAVGNEQFFGPGTRLTVL.

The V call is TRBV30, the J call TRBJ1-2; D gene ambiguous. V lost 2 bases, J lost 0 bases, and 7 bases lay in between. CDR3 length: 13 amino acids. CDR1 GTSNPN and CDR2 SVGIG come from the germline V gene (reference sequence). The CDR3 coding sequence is TGTGCCTGGAGTAGTGCCCCTAACTATGGCTACACCTTC. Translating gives CAWSSAPNYGYTF.

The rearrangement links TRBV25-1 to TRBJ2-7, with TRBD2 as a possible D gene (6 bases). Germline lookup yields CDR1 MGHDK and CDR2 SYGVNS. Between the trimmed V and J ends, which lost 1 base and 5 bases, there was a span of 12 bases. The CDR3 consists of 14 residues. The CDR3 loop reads CASSEWRDRNEQYF. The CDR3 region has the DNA TGTGCCAGCAGTGAATGGAGGGACCGGAACGAGCAGTACTTC.

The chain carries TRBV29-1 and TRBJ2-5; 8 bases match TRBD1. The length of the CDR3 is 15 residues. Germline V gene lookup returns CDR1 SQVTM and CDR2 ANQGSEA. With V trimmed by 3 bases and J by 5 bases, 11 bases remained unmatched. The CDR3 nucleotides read TGCAGCGTTGATGGCAGGGGGCTATATGGGGAGACCCAGTACTTC. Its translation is CSVDGRGLYGETQYF.

CDR3 sequence: CASSLVGAKQPQHF. DNA for the CDR3: TGTGCCAGCAGTTTAGTGGGGGCAAAGCAGCCCCAGCATTTT. The genes are TRBV28 and TRBJ1-5; D might be TRBD1 (6 bases). The V end was cut by 2 bases, the J end by 7 bases, with 12 bases between. The CDR3 covers 14 residues. Germline CDR1 is MDHEN and CDR2 is SYDVKM.

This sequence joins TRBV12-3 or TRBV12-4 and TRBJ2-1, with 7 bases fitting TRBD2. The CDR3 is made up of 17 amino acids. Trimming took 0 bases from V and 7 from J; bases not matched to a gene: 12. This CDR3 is CASSLARTRQTANEQFF. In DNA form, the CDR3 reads TGTGCCAGCAGTTTAGCGCGGACTAGACAAACGGCGAATGAGCAGTTCTTC.

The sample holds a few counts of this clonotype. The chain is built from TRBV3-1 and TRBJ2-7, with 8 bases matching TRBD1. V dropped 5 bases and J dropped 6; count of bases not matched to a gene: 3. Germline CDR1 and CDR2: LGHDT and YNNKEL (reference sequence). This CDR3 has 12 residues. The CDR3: CASSGQGSEQYF. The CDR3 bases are TGTGCCAGCAGCGGACAGGGATCCGAGCAGTACTTC.

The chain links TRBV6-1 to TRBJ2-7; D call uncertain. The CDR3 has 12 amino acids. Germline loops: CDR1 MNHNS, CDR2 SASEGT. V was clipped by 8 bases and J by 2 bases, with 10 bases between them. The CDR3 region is CASFEPPYEQYF. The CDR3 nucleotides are TGTGCCAGCTTTGAGCCCCCCTACGAGCAGTACTTC.

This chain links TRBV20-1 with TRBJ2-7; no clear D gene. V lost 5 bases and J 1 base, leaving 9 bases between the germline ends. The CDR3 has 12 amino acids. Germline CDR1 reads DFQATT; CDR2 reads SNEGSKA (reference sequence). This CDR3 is CSAPGPSYEQYF. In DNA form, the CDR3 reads TGCAGTGCTCCCGGACCTTCCTACGAGCAGTACTTC.